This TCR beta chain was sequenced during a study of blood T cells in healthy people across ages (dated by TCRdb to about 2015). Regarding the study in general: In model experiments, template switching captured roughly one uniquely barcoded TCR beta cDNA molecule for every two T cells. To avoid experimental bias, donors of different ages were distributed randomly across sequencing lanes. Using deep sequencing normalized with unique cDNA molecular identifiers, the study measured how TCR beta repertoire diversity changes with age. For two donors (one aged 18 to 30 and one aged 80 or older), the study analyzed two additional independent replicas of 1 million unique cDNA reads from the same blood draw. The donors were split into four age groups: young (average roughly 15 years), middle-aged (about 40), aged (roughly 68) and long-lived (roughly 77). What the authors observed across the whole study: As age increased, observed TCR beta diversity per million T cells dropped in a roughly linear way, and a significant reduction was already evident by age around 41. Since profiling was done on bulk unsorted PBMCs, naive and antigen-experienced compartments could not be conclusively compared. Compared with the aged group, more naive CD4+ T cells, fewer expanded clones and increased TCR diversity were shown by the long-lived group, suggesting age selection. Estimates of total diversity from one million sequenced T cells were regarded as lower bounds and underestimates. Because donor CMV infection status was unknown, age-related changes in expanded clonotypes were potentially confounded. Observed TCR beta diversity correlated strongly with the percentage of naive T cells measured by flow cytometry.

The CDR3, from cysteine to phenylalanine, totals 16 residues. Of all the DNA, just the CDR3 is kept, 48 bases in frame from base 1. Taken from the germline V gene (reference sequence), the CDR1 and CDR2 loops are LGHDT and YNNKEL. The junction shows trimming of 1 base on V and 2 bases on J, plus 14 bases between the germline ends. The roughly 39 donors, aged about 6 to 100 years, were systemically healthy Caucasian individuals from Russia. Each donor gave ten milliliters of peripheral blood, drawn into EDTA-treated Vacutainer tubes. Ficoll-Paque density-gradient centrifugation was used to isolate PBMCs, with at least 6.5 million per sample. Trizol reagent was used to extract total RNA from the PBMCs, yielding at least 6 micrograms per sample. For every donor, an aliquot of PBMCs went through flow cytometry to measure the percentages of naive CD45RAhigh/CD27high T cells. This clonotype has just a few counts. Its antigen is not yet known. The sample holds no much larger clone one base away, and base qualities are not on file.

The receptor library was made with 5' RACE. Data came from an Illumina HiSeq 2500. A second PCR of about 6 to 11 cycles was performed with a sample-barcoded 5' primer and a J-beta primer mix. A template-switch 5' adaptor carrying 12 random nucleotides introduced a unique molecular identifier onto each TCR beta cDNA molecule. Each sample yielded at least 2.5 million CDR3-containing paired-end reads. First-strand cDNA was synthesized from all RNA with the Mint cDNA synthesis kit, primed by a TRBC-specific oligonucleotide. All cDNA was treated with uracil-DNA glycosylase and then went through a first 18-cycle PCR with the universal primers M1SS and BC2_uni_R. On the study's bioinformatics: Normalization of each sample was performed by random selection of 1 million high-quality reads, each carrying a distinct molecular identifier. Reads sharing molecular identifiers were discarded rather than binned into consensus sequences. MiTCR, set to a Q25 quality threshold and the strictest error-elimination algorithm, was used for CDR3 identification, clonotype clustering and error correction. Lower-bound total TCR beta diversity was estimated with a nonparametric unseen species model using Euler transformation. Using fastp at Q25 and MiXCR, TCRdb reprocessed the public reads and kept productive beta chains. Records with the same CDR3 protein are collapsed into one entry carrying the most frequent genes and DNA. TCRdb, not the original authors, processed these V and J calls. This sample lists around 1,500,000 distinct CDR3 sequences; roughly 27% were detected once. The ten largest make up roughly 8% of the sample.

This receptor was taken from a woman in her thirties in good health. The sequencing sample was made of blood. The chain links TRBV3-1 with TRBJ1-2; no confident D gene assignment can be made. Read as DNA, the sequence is TGTGCCAGCAGCCAAGTGGCCGGGCCTTCAAACTATGGCTACACCTTC. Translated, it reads CASSQVAGPSNYGYTF.